This T cell receptor beta chain was sequenced during a study of blood T cell repertoires in COVID-19. Method: immunoSEQ multiplex PCR; TCRdb's copy keeps in-frame clones and lacks some. The sample holds some 170,000 clones, under 95% seen once. The germline V and J ends were trimmed by 7 bases and 1 base, with 11 bases remaining between them. The CDR3 is 14 residues long. Germline V CDR1 and CDR2: MNHEY, SVGAGI. The TCR sequence derives from a man aged 55 to 70 with active or convalescent COVID-19. The chain is built from TRBV6-5 and TRBJ1-3; D ambiguous. The sample consisted of peripheral blood. The CDR3 spells CASTTRGSGNTIYF. The CDR3 coding sequence is TGTGCCAGCACAACCAGAGGGTCTGGAAACACCATATATTTT.